The sequence of this TCR beta chain was determined in a study of blood T cell repertoires in COVID-19. The CDR3 length is 18 residues. Germline V gene sequence: CDR1 SEHNR, CDR2 FQNEAQ (reference sequence). V lost 1 base and J lost 5; bases outside the gene matches: 14. Clones were read by immunoSEQ multiplex PCR, and TCRdb kept only the in-frame ones, dropping some. Of tens of thousands of clones listed, almost 90% are singletons. What was sequenced was peripheral blood. The sequence was obtained from a man aged 50-60 years with acute or convalescent COVID-19. This chain uses TRBV7-9 with TRBJ2-5; 9 bases fit TRBD2. The CDR3 sequence is CASSLVGFEGLASETQYF. For the CDR3, the DNA is TGTGCCAGCAGCTTAGTGGGATTTGAGGGACTAGCCTCGGAGACCCAGTACTTC.